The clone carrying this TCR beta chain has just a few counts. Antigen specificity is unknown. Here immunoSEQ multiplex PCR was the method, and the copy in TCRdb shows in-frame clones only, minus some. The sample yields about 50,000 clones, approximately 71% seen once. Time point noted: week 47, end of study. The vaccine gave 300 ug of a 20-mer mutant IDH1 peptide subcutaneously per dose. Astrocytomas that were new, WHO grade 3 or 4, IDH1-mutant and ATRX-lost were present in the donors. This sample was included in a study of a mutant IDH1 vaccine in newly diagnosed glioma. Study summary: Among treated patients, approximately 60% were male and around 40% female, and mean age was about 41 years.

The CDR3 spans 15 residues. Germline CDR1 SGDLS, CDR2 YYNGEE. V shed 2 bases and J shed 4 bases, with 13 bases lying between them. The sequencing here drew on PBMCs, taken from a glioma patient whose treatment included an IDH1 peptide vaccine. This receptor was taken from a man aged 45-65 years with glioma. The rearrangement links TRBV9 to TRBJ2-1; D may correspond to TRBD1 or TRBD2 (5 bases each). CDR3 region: CASSVVQGGYNEQFF. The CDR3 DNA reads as TGTGCCAGCAGCGTGGTCCAGGGCGGGTACAATGAGCAGTTCTTC.